What follows is one T cell receptor (beta chain) and its context. Its target is unknown. A much larger clone differs by one base, so this may be a read error. Germline CDR1 and CDR2: MDHEN and SYDVKM. The CDR3 covers 15 residues. The TCR beta cDNA libraries contained unique molecular identifiers. TCRdb re-called the PCR reads with MiXCR, one entry per CDR3 protein. The sample records 150,000 to 200,000 distinct CDR3 sequences, about 30% being singletons. This record comes from a study of post-analysis software for immune sequencing data. Notes on the study in general: Significantly lower normalized Chao1 diversity was found in patients with multiple sclerosis relative to controls. Comparison of patients with controls showed five or six TRBV segments more frequent in patients, TRBV5-6, TRBV5-1 and TRBV20-1 among them.

This chain connects TRBV28 to TRBJ2-5; D is undetermined. The sequenced sample was blood. This receptor was identified in a girl between 10 and 17 years old with multiple sclerosis. CDR3 coding DNA: TGTGTCAGCAGACCCTACGGCAGGTCCCAAGAGACCCAGTACTTC. Encoded protein: CVSRPYGRSQETQYF.